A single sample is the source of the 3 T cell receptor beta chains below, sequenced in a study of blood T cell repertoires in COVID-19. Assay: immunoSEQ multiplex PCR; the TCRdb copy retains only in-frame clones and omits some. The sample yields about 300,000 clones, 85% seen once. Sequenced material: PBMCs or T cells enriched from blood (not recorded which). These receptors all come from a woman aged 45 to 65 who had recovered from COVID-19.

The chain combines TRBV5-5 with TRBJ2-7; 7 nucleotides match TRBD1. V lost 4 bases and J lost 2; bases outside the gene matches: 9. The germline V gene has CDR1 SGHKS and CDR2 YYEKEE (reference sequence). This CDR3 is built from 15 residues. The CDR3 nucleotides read TGTGCCAGCAGCCACGACAGGGACATAACCTACGAGCAGTACTTC. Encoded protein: CASSHDRDITYEQYF.

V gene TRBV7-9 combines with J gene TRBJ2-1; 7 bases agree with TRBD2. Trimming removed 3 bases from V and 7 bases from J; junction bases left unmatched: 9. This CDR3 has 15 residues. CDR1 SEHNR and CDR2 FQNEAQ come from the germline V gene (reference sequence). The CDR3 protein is CASSLVAGRVNEQFF. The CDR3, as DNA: TGTGCCAGCAGCTTGGTAGCGGGCCGGGTGAATGAGCAGTTCTTC.

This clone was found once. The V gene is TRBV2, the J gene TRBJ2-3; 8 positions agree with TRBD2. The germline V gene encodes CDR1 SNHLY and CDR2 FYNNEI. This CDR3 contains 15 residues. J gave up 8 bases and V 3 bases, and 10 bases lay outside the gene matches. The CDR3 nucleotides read TGTGCCAGCAGTGAGGTCCGGGGTAGCGGGGTTACGCAGTATTTT. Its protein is CASSEVRGSGVTQYF.